One and the same sample provided the 9 T cell receptor beta chains below, sequenced in a study of cytomegalovirus exposure and HLA in healthy donors. PCR was performed using 60 Vbeta and 13 Jbeta primers. The assay was immunoSEQ multiplex PCR, and TCRdb's table has in-frame clones only and misses some. This sample has roughly 100,000 clones, with approximately 70% found just once. Material: PBMCs. The receptor source for this set is a man aged 40-49 years in good health and CMV-seropositive.

V is TRBV5-1 and J is TRBJ2-7, with TRBD1 identical over 8 bases. The CDR3 spans 15 residues. From germline, CDR1 is SGHRS and CDR2 YFSETQ. The junction had 4 bases not matched to a gene; V was cut back by 0 bases and J by 2 bases. The CDR3 reads CASSLGQGIAYEQYV. CDR3 nucleotides: TGCGCCAGCAGCTTGGGACAGGGGATCGCCTACGAGCAGTACGTC.

This chain links TRBV25-1 with TRBJ1-6; 8 nucleotides line up with TRBD1. The CDR3 is made up of 15 amino acids. The V gene end was trimmed by 3 bases and the J gene end by 11 bases; junction bases not matched to a gene: 9. In germline, CDR1 is MGHDK, CDR2 SYGVNS. The CDR3 DNA reads TGTGCCAGCAGTGACCTGGACAGGGAGTCGCCACCCCTCCACTTT. Translation gives CASSDLDRESPPLHF.

This clone was seen more than once but under ten times. J is TRBJ2-7 and V is TRBV5-4, with TRBD2 matching over 7 bases. The V gene end was trimmed by 0 bases and the J gene end by 0 bases; junction bases not matched to a gene: 6. Germline loops: CDR1 SGHNT, CDR2 YYREEE (reference sequence). This CDR3 has 16 amino acids. CDR3 in amino acids: CASSLVVTSSSYEQYF. CDR3 nucleotides: TGTGCCAGCAGCTTGGTTGTGACTAGCAGCTCCTACGAGCAGTACTTC. The variable domain in full, with the rest retrieved from reference TRBV5-4 and TRBJ2-7, is ETGVTQSPTHLIKTRGQQVTLRCSSQSGHNTVSWYQQALGQGPQFIFQYYREEENGRGNFPPRFSGLQFPNYSSELNVNALELDDSALYLCASSLVVTSSSYEQYFGPGTRLTVT.

This clone appeared a single time. This chain links TRBV19 with TRBJ2-7, with TRBD2 matching 8 bases. Germline CDR1 reads LNHDA; CDR2 reads SQIVND (reference sequence). The length of the CDR3 is 15 residues. The ends lost 5 bases at V and 5 bases at J; junction bases unmatched: 11. CDR3 nucleotides: TGTGCCAGTAGTGTCCTAAGAGCGGGAGACAACGAGCAGTACTTC. This codes for CASSVLRAGDNEQYF.

Only a few counts were recorded for this clone. The V gene is TRBV10-2, the J gene TRBJ2-7; TRBD2 matches 11 bases. Trimming took 3 bases from V and 5 from J; bases not matched to a gene: 9. CDR1 WSHSY and CDR2 SAAADI come from the germline V gene. The CDR3 runs 16 residues. The CDR3: CASSDLLGLAADEQYF. The CDR3 DNA reads as TGCGCCAGCAGTGACCTTTTGGGACTAGCGGCAGACGAGCAGTACTTC.

The chain links TRBV19 to TRBJ2-3; 9 bases are a match to TRBD2. Germline V gene data show CDR1 as LNHDA and CDR2 as SQIVND (reference sequence). The CDR3 covers 12 residues. After removal of 7 bases from V and 5 bases from J, the junction contained 1 base not matched to a gene. The CDR3 bases are TGTGCCAGTACGACTAGCGGAGATACGCAGTATTTT. This translates into CASTTSGDTQYF. Based on the CDR3 plus reference TRBV19 and TRBJ2-3, the full variable domain is DGGITQSPKYLFRKEGQNVTLSCEQNLNHDAMYWYRQDPGQGLRLIYYSQIVNDFQKGDIAEGYSVSREKKESFPLTVTSAQKNPTAFYLCASTTSGDTQYFGPGTRLTVL.

This clone was found a few times. This chain connects TRBV16 to TRBJ1-4; weak D call: TRBD1 (6 bases). The CDR3 has 15 amino acids. V lost 6 bases and J lost 5, with 16 bases in between. CDR1 is KGHSY and CDR2 is FQNENV in the germline V gene. CDR3 DNA sequence: TGTGCCAGCAGTTGGGACATCTCAGGGAATGAAAAACTGTTTTTT. Translated: CASSWDISGNEKLFF. Drawing the rest from reference TRBV16 and TRBJ1-4, the complete variable domain is GEEVAQTPKHLVRGEGQKAKLYCAPIKGHSYVFWYQQVLKNEFKFLISFQNENVFDETGMPKERFSAKCLPNSPCSLEIQATKLEDSAVYFCASSWDISGNEKLFFGSGTQLSVL.

J is TRBJ1-1 and V is TRBV27; TRBD1 agrees at 7 bases. V trimming: 7 bases; J trimming: 4 bases; junction bases outside the gene matches: 9. The CDR3 length is 14 residues. Germline V gene sequence: CDR1 MNHEY, CDR2 SMNVEV (reference sequence). The CDR3 loop is CASTRTGGTTEAFF. DNA for the CDR3: TGTGCCAGCACGAGGACAGGAGGAACCACTGAAGCTTTCTTT.

V usage is TRBV7-9 and J usage is TRBJ1-5; D might be TRBD1 (5 bases). The CDR3 has 15 amino acids. Trimming took 2 bases from V and 0 from J, leaving 8 bases between them. Per the germline V gene, CDR1 is SEHNR and CDR2 is FQNEAQ (reference sequence). The CDR3 bases are TGTGCCAGCAGCTTAAACGGGGGTAGCAATCAGCCCCAGCATTTT. It specifies CASSLNGGSNQPQHF.